In its sample, the clone carrying this TCR beta chain is medium-sized (0.01 to 0.1%). TCRdb reanalysed the 5' RACE reads using MiXCR and keeps one entry per CDR3 protein. Here the sample spans about 47,000 distinct CDR3 sequences, 28% being singletons. Germline V gene lookup returns CDR1 SEHNR and CDR2 FQNEAQ (reference sequence). Trimming removed 4 bases from V and 5 bases from J, with 5 bases in between. The length of the CDR3 is 11 residues. The source material was naive CD4+ T cells sorted from blood. Subset meaning: naive CD4+ T cells, CD4+CD45RA+CD25-. The chain carries TRBV7-9 and TRBJ2-5; tentative D call: TRBD2 (5 bases). The receptor was isolated from a female donor with breast cancer. DNA for the CDR3: TGTGCCAGCAGCTCGGGGGAGACCCAGTACTTC. It is translated as CASSSGETQYF. Based on the CDR3 plus reference TRBV7-9 and TRBJ2-5, the full variable domain is DTGVSQNPRHKITKRGQNVTFRCDPISEHNRLYWYRQTLGQGPEFLTYFQNEAQLEKSRLLSDRFSAERPKGSFSTLEIQRTEQGDSAMYLCASSSGETQYFGPGTRLLVL.